This T cell receptor beta chain was obtained from a study of T cell responses to AZD1222 COVID-19 vaccine. V gave up 4 bases and J gave up 3 bases, with 13 bases separating them. The CDR3 extends over 14 amino acids. Germline CDR1 SQVTM, CDR2 ANQGSEA. With respect to this clone: The antigen is undetermined.

Study-wide findings and caveats: Donors were largely white British and mainly female; clonal diversity was possibly underestimated. Seropositivity was recorded at baseline in only a handful of AZD1222 recipients.

This table comes from immunoSEQ multiplex PCR, and its TCRdb copy is limited to in-frame clones, with some not included. The table records approximately 150,000 clones, about 90% of them present only once. This specimen was peripheral blood, taken 28 days after the second AZD1222 dose. The chain uses TRBV29-1 and TRBJ1-5; D uncertain. This receptor was identified in an adult who received the AZD1222 COVID-19 vaccine. The CDR3 here is CSVAVEDNNQPQHF. CDR3 coding DNA: TGCAGCGTTGCAGTGGAGGATAACAATCAGCCCCAGCATTTT.